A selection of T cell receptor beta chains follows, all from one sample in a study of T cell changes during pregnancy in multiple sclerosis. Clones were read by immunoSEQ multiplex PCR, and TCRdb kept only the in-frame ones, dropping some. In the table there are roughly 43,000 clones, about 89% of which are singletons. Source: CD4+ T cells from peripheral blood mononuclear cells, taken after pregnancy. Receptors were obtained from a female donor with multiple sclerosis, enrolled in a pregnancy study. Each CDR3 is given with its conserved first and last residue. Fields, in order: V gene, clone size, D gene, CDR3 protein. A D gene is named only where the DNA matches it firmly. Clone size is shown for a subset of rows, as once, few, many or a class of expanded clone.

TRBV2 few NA CASSESGGDTEAFF
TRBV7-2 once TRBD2 CASSFGLAGEETQYF
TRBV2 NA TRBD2 CASSSRTSGMHTDTQYF
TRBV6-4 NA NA CASEGTSRSCPYEQYF
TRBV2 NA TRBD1 CASSGQGLLGGYTF
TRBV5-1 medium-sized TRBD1 CASSLGGDRGTEAFF
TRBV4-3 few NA CASSQDGGRGTVQYF
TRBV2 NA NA CASSEGQGLTEAFF
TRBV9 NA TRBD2 CASSSSAGGKGDEQYF
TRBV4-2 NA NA CASSQDRGLPTDTQYF
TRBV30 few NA CAWSSRRITEAFF
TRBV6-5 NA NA CASPGQRANYGYTF
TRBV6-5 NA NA CASSYPPRETQYF
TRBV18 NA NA CASSPIGTNYEQYF
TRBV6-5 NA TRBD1 CASRGTGATNEKLFF
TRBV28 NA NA CASSFWGRGGTEAFF
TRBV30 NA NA CAWSGSINEQFF
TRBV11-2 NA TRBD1 CASSSWTGDTEAFF
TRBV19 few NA CASSSSQGHIQETQYF
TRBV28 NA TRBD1 CASSLQGAKGYTF
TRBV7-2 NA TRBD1 CASSLNAGSTGPNTEAFF
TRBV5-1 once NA CASSLAYQETQYF
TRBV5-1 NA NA CASSQDNRAGELFF
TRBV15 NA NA CATSRDRGGAGEKLFF
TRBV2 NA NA CASSSISYNEQFF
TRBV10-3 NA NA CAISEVQDYGYTF
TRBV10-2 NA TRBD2 CASSGRLAGELNEQFF
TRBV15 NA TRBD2 CATLSGGLAGDEQYF
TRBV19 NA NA CASRAGDQPQHF
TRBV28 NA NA CASMARDTEGPGETQYF